This TCR beta chain was sequenced in a study of cytomegalovirus exposure and HLA in healthy donors. Primers: 60 Vbeta forward and 13 Jbeta reverse. The protocol was immunoSEQ multiplex PCR, while the TCRdb copy is restricted to in-frame clones and leaves out a portion. The sample lists 150,000 to 200,000 clones; approximately 80% were seen once. The CDR3 consists of 15 residues. V was clipped by 2 bases and J by 2 bases, with 13 bases between them. Germline-derived CDR1 and CDR2 are SGHAT and FQNNGV. The chain carries TRBV11-2 and TRBJ2-7; D possibly corresponds to TRBD2 (6 bases). This clonotype was obtained from a man younger than 35 in good health and CMV-seropositive. The source material was PBMCs. CDR3: CASSLNRGRTYEQYF. CDR3 bases: TGTGCCAGCAGCTTAAATCGTGGGAGGACCTACGAGCAGTACTTC.